This record concerns one T cell receptor beta chain sequence. The specificity of this receptor is unknown. No base quality values were provided; no much bigger clone lies one nucleotide off. For sequencing of the TCRbeta CDR3 region, genomic DNA was extracted from the sorted cells. The immunoSEQ Assay was used for sequencing of TCRbeta CDR3 regions. The immuneACCESS repertoire file appears here via TCRdb, limited to in-frame rearrangements. These files lack a portion of the clones; in checked studies, under half of the deficit traces to unresolved V genes, and the cause of the others is not known. Recorded for this sample are some 43,000 clones; approximately 87% of them occurred a single time. The ten largest clones represent approximately 39% of the sample. Patients with autoimmune disease history or receiving systemic immunosuppression were excluded from the trial. Peripheral blood for TCR sequencing was drawn from every dose cohort at baseline, at cycle 4 day 1 and at cycle 7 day 1. The samples were drawn from a first-in-human, open-label, multicenter phase I dose-escalation trial of ivuxolimab. Adults with locally advanced or metastatic melanoma, renal cell carcinoma, hepatocellular carcinoma or head and neck squamous cell carcinoma were enrolled in the trial. Before TCR sequencing, CD4+ T cells and CD8+ T cells from peripheral blood were sorted into separate populations.

The sample belongs to a study of OX40 agonist ivuxolimab in advanced cancers. Broadly, across the study: Ivuxolimab, which targeted the costimulatory receptor OX40 (CD134), was an agonistic, fully human IgG2 monoclonal antibody. Intravenous ivuxolimab was administered to patients every 2 weeks at six dose levels: 0.01, 0.1, 0.3, 1.5, 3 and 10 mg/kg. Of the approximately 50 patients in dose escalation, approximately 20 had hepatocellular carcinoma, some 15 had melanoma, 9 had renal cell carcinoma and 9 had head and neck cancer. A male proportion of 70% to 90% and a mean age of approximately 62 years, ranging from about 23 to 79, were recorded for the dose-escalation cohort. Patients were allowed to have had prior anti-PD-1, anti-PD-L1 or anti-CTLA-4 therapy, and 30% to 50% of the dose-escalation patients had previously received checkpoint inhibitors. Three dose-escalation patients achieved partial responses, one with hepatocellular carcinoma and two with cutaneous melanoma. Peripheral TCRbeta sequencing aimed to test whether ivuxolimab altered TCR sequence diversity and caused clonal T-cell expansion. The paper covers the monotherapy dose-escalation part of the phase I ivuxolimab trial, which included N ≈ 50 patients. Overall study outcomes, separate from this receptor: At doses of 0.1 to 3.0 mg/kg, clonal expansion of both CD4+ and CD8+ blood T cells was observed from baseline to week 6. Antigen specificity was not determined for the clonally expanded peripheral T cells. Low levels of normalized T-cell clonal expansion were also seen in some patients who did not respond. After ivuxolimab, more expanded clones were found on average in CD8+ T cells than in CD4+ T cells. In partial responders in the 0.1-3.0 mg/kg groups, normalized peripheral clonal expansion was found to be among the lowest, especially among CD8+ T cells.

The sequencing used CD4+ or CD8+ T cells sorted from blood, collected in a trial of the OX40 agonist ivuxolimab. This TCR was recovered from an adult with an advanced solid tumor such as melanoma, head and neck, liver or kidney cancer.

The CDR3 reads as follows: CASSPVAGGSYEQYF. The bases are TGTGCCAGCAGTCCAGTAGCGGGGGGCTCCTACGAGCAGTACTTC. Here the chain combines TRBV2 and TRBJ2-7, and TRBD2 aligns with 10 junction nucleotides. Looking up the germline V gene yields CDR1 SNHLY and CDR2 FYNNEI. Including cysteine and phenylalanine, the CDR3 has 15 amino acids. Only the CDR3 DNA is retained, 45 bases long and in frame from the first base. Trimming leaves V shorter by 5 bases and J shorter by 0 bases, with the junction holding 4 bases beyond the gene matches.